This is a list of T cell receptor beta chains from one sample in a study of T cell changes during pregnancy in multiple sclerosis. Sequencing used immunoSEQ multiplex PCR; TCRdb keeps in-frame clones, though not all of them. The sample shows tens of thousands of clones, around nine tenths of them seen only once. The material was CD8+ T cells from peripheral blood mononuclear cells, obtained in the first trimester of pregnancy. The receptors derive from a female donor in good health, enrolled as a control in a pregnancy study. Each CDR3 is given with its conserved first and last residue. D genes are given only for firm matches. The listing skips clone size in some rows; elsewhere it reads once, few, many or a size class.

abundance	v_gene	j_gene	d_gene	CDR3nt	CDR3aa
-	TRBV19	TRBJ2-2	TRBD2	TGTGCCAGTAGCGCCCGGGGTGCGGGGGGGATCGGGGAGCTGTTTTTT	CASSARGAGGIGELFF
once	TRBV11-2	TRBJ2-5	-	TGTGCCAGCAGCTTAGGGGGCATCGGGCCATACCAAGAGACCCAGTACTTC	CASSLGGIGPYQETQYF
-	TRBV4-1	TRBJ2-6	-	TGCGCCAGCGGAAACTACTCTGGGGCCAACGTCCTGACTTTC	CASGNYSGANVLTF
few	TRBV4-1	TRBJ1-1	-	TGCGCCAGCAGCCAAGAACAGGGTGAAGCTTTCTTT	CASSQEQGEAFF
-	TRBV6-1	TRBJ2-1	TRBD1	TGTGCCAGCAGTGAAGCCCGGGCCGGGACAGGGGATCTCGATGAGCAGTTCTTC	CASSEARAGTGDLDEQFF
-	TRBV27	TRBJ2-4	-	TGTGCCAGCAGTTTTTGGCGGGTGATGAGGAACATTCAGTACTTC	CASSFWRVMRNIQYF
-	TRBV28	TRBJ2-1	-	TGTGCCAGCAGTTTATCGGACCTGGCGGGGAATGAGCAGTTCTTC	CASSLSDLAGNEQFF
-	TRBV19	TRBJ1-6	TRBD1	TGTGCCAGTGGACCTCGGGACAGAACTAATTCACCCCTCCACTTT	CASGPRDRTNSPLHF
-	TRBV7-9	TRBJ2-7	-	TGTGCCAGCAGCAGGGGCCCCGCATCCTACGAGCAGTACTTC	CASSRGPASYEQYF
-	TRBV19	TRBJ2-1	TRBD2	TGTGCCAGCAGGACTAGCGGGGGGTATGGCGATGAGCAGTTCTTC	CASRTSGGYGDEQFF
-	TRBV27	TRBJ2-7	-	TGTGCCAGCAGTTCTGCAGGCGGGTCCTACGAGCAGTACTTC	CASSSAGGSYEQYF
-	TRBV27	TRBJ2-2	-	TGTGCCAGCAGTCTTAACAGGGTCAGCGGGGAGCTGTTTTTT	CASSLNRVSGELFF
-	TRBV27	TRBJ2-3	TRBD2	TGTGCCACCGCAATACTAGCGGGGGCCTCCGGCACAGATACGCAGTATTTT	CATAILAGASGTDTQYF
once	TRBV29-1	TRBJ2-1	TRBD2	TGCAGCGTTGTGGTAGCGGGAAACAATGAGCAGTTCTTC	CSVVVAGNNEQFF
-	TRBV28	TRBJ2-3	TRBD2	TGTGCCAGCAGTGGGACTAGGGGGGCAGATACGCAGTATTTT	CASSGTRGADTQYF
-	TRBV9	TRBJ2-7	TRBD2	TGTGCCAGCAGCCCGCATAGCGGGCAGGCCAAGGAGCAGTACTTC	CASSPHSGQAKEQYF
-	TRBV7-9	TRBJ2-5	TRBD1	TGTGCCAGCAGCCCAGGGGGTGGCGTGACCCAGTACTTC	CASSPGGGVTQYF
-	TRBV27	TRBJ1-1	TRBD1	TGTGCCAGCAGTGGTTGGACAGGGTCGAAGAACACTGAAGCTTTCTTT	CASSGWTGSKNTEAFF
once	TRBV28	TRBJ2-2	TRBD2	TGTGCCAGCAGTTCCCCGGAGAGCGGGAGAGCCAACACCGGGGAGCTGTTTTTT	CASSSPESGRANTGELFF
-	TRBV7-2	TRBJ1-2	-	TGTGCCAGCAGCTTAGGGTGGAGGTACGGCTACACCTTC	CASSLGWRYGYTF
-	TRBV4-3	TRBJ2-6	-	TGCGCCAGCAGCCAAGATGGACACTCTGGGGCCAACGTCCTGACTTTC	CASSQDGHSGANVLTF
-	TRBV7-6	TRBJ1-3	-	TGTGCCAGCAGCATCCGACAATCTGGAAACACCATATATTTT	CASSIRQSGNTIYF
-	TRBV6-4	TRBJ2-6	-	TGTGCCAGCAGCCAGGGGTCCGGGGCCAACGTCCTGACTTTC	CASSQGSGANVLTF
-	TRBV5-1	TRBJ2-1	TRBD2	TGCGCCAGCAGCTTGCCTAGCGGGGGGGATGAGCAGTTCTTC	CASSLPSGGDEQFF